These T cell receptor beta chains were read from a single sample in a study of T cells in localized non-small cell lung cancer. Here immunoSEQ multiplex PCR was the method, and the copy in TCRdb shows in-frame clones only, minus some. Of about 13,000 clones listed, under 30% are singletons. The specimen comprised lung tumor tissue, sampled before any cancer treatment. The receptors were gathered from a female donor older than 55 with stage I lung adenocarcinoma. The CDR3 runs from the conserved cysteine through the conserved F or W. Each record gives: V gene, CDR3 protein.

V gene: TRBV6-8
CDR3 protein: CGVSGGGSSYEQYF

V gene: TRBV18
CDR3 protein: CASSQGHLNTEAFF

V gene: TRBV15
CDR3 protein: CVTSRGQGQNYGYTF

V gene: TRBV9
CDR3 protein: CASSSTLADRSGNTIYF

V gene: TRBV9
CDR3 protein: CASSVAPGWNTEAFF

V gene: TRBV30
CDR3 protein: CAWSVEWGAYGYTF

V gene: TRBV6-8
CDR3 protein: CASGPQNRAGLFF

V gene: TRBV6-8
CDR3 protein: CASSPPVGLAGAETQYF

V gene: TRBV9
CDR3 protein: CASSDYRVQQFF

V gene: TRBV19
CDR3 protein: CASSIGGGWPQHF

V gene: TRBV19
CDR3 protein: CASSISQDHEQYF

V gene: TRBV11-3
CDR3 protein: CASSLDVGPREQYF

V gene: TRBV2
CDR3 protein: CASSLGGRSYNEQFF

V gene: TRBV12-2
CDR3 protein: CASFPGGWVSSTEAFF

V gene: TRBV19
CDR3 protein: CASSMMGGGYTF

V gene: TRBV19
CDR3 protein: CASSLTGKETQYF

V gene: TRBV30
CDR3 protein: CAWSLTERGGSWNEQFF

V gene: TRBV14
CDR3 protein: CASSLGLGDEQYF

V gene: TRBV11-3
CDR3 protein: CASSLRPSGEETQYF

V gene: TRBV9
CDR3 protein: CASSVEGDRGITQYF

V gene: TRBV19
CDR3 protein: CASSSDRRTFF

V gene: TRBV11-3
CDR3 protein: CASSLTRSPLNYGYTF

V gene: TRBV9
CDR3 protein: CASSVSRQGADTEAFF

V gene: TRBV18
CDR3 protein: CASSPPVRAPNEQFF

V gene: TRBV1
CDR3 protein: CASSHRLATGELFF

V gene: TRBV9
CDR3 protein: CASTPYPVAGYGYTF

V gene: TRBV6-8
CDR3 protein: CASSYASYEQYF

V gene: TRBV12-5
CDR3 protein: CASGFGDRGRETQYF

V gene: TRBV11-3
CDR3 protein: CASSFSGGYNNEQFF

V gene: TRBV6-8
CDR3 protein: CASRKAGVYNEQFF

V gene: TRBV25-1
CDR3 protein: CASSRIEAENTEAFF

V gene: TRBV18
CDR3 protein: CASSPPLRGLSGNTIYF

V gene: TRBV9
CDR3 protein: CASSPEFPNYGYTF

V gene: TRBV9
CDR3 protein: CASSVAGDYGYTF

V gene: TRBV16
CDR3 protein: CASSQLREENEKLFF

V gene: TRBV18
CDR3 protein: CASSPPKLGPDEQFF

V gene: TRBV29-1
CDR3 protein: CSVDYGGNTEAFF

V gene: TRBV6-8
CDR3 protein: CASAKGGGRYEQYF

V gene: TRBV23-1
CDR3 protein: CASSRDSMNTEAFF

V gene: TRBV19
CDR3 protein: CASSTQGAFSTEAFF

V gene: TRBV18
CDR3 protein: CASSPPGRPYEQYF

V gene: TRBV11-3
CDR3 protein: CASSLDRENYGYTF

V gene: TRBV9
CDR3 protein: CASSVATGELFF

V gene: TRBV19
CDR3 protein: CASSTSGQGENEKLFF

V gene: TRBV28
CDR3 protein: CASSRGGSSYEQYF

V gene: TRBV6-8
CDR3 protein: CASRPHRGGYYGYTF

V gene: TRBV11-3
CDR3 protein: CASSLDGQQNTEAFF

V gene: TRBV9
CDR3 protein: CASSAGGQANYGYTF

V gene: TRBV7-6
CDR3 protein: CASSDILAGGYNEQFF

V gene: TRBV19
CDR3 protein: CASSIARGPYEQYF

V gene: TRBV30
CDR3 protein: CACVDRGNYGYTF

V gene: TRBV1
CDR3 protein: CASSQLRGGNTEAFF

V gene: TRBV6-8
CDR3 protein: CASSPTGNFSPLHF

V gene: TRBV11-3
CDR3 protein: CASSPGQRGRSSYEQYF

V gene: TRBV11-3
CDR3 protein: CASSLIGTSGTYEQYF

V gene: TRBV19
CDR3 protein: CASNRGGSTGELFF